This passage covers 9 T cell receptor beta chains from one sample sequenced in a study of cytomegalovirus exposure and HLA in healthy donors. Both 60 Vbeta primers and 13 Jbeta primers went into the PCR. The repertoire was sequenced with immunoSEQ multiplex PCR; TCRdb's copy has only in-frame clones and lacks some. With about 38,000 clones in the sample, the ten largest clones hold more than 8%. Sequenced material: PBMCs. The source is a man in his forties in good health and CMV-seropositive.

The chain recombines TRBV28 with TRBJ2-7; D remains ambiguous. V shed 6 bases and J shed 8 bases, with 23 bases lying between them. CDR3 length: 15 amino acids. Germline V gene sequence: CDR1 MDHEN, CDR2 SYDVKM. DNA of the CDR3: TGTGCCAGCAGGGCCTCCGGTTTAACTACTACGAAGCAGTACTTC. Its protein is CASRASGLTTTKQYF. Filled out from reference TRBV28 and TRBJ2-7, the complete variable domain reads DVKVTQSSRYLVKRTGEKVFLECVQDMDHENMFWYRQDPGLGLRLIYFSYDVKMKEKGDIPEGYSVSREKKERFSLILESASTNQTSMYLCASRASGLTTTKQYFGPGTRLTVT.

The J gene is TRBJ2-2, the V gene TRBV21-1; no DNA check was done on the table's D call, TRBD2. TRBV21-1 is given as a pseudogene. This CDR3 region has 17 residues. CDR3 DNA: TGTGCCAGCAGACGCGCTAAGAGGCGTCGGGTCACCGGGGAGCTGTTTTTT. This codes for CASRRAKRRRVTGELFF.

The chain has TRBV15 and TRBJ2-1; maybe TRBD1 (5 bases). CDR3 size: 16 residues. Between the trimmed V and J ends, which lost 4 bases and 1 base, there was a span of 14 bases. Looked up from germline, CDR1 is LNHNV and CDR2 is YYDKDF (reference sequence). The CDR3 loop reads CATSIQVPVSYNEQFF. CDR3 sequence (DNA): TGTGCCACCAGCATACAGGTCCCGGTTTCCTACAATGAGCAGTTCTTC. Complete variable domain (other parts from reference TRBV15 and TRBJ2-1): DAMVIQNPRYQVTQFGKPVTLSCSQTLNHNVMYWYQQKSSQAPKLLFHYYDKDFNNEADTPDNFQSRRPNTSFCFLDIRSPGLGDTAMYLCATSIQVPVSYNEQFFGPGTRLTVL.

The V and J genes are TRBV30 and TRBJ1-1; D might be TRBD1 (5 bases). This CDR3 is built from 14 residues. V lost 8 bases to trimming and J lost 2 bases, with 18 bases between them. Germline CDR1 is GTSNPN and CDR2 is SVGIG (reference sequence). The CDR3 here is CALTRGTANTEAFF. Here the CDR3 DNA reads TGTGCCCTCACCCGAGGGACTGCCAACACTGAAGCTTTCTTT.

This rearrangement joins TRBV7-9 to TRBJ2-7; D perhaps matches TRBD2 (5 bases). This CDR3 has 14 amino acids. Deletions cut 2 bases from V and 6 bases from J, with 14 bases between. CDR1 and CDR2 from the germline V gene are SEHNR and FQNEAQ (reference sequence). CDR3: CASSLSSGVPEQYF. The CDR3 DNA reads TGTGCCAGCAGCTTATCCAGCGGCGTACCCGAGCAGTACTTC.

The chain combines TRBV30 with TRBJ2-5, with a tentative D call TRBD2 (6 bases). The last part of the DNA fits TRBJ2-7 better; the J call may be wrong. The germline V gene encodes CDR1 GTSNPN and CDR2 SVGIG (reference sequence). The CDR3 consists of 13 residues. CDR3 protein: CAWRVEGTYEQYF. As DNA, the CDR3 is TGTGCCTGGAGGGTGGAGGGGACCTACGAGCAGTACTTC.

The rearrangement uses TRBV4-1 and TRBJ2-3; D uncertain. Trimming left V 0 bases short and J 2 bases short, with 9 bases between. The V gene's germline CDR1 is MGHRA and CDR2 YSYEKL. The CDR3 contains 15 residues. CDR3 in DNA: TGCGCCAGCAGCCAAGATGGCCTCAACACAGATACGCAGTATTTT. Translated: CASSQDGLNTDTQYF.

The chain uses TRBV5-1 and TRBJ2-5; TRBD2 matches 9 bases. The end of the DNA aligns better with TRBJ2-7, so the J call may be wrong. Germline assignment: CDR1 SGHRS and CDR2 YFSETQ. The CDR3 has 15 residues. CDR3 protein: CASSLNSGSLYEQYF. DNA of the CDR3: TGCGCCAGCAGCTTGAATAGCGGGAGCTTATACGAGCAGTACTTC.

This rearrangement joins TRBV19 to TRBJ1-5; TRBD1 agrees at 7 bases. Germline trimming cut 5 bases from V and 3 bases from J; bases unmatched to any gene: 13. Per the germline V gene, CDR1 is LNHDA and CDR2 is SQIVND (reference sequence). The CDR3 is 17 residues long. CDR3 in DNA: TGTGCCAGTAGTTCCCAAAGACAGGGACCCTACAATCAGCCCCAGCATTTT. Its protein is CASSSQRQGPYNQPQHF.